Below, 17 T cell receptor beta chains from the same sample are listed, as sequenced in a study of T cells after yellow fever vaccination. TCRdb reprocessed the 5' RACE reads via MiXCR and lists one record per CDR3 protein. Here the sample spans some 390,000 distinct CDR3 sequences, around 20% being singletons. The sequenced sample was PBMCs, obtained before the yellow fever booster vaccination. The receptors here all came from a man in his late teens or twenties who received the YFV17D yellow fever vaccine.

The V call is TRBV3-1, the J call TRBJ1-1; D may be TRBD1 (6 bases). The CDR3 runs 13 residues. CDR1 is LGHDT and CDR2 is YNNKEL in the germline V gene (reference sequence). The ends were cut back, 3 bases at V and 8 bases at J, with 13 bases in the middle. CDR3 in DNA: TGTGCCAGCAGCCATGAGGGGGTCCAAGAAGCTTTCTTT. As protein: CASSHEGVQEAFF.

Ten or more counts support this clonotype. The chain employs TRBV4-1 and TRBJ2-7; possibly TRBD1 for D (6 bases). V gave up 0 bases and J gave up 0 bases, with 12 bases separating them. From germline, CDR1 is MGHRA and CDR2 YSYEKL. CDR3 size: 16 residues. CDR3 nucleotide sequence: TGCGCCAGCAGCCAAGATGACCAGGGGCGCTCCTACGAGCAGTACTTC. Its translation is CASSQDDQGRSYEQYF.

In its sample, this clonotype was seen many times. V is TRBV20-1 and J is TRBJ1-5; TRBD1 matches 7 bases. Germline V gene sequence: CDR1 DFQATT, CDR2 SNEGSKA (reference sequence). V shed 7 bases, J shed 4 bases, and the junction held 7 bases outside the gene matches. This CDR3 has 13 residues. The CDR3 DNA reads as TGCAGTGGTTTTGGGGACAGTAATCAGCCCCAGCATTTT. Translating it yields CSGFGDSNQPQHF.

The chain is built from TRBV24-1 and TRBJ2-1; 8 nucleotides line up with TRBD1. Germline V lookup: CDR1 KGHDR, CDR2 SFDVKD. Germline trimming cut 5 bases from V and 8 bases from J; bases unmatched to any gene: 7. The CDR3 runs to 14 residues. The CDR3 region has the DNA TGTGCCACCAGTGCGACAGGGGTAGGCGATGAGCAGTTCTTC. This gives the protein CATSATGVGDEQFF.

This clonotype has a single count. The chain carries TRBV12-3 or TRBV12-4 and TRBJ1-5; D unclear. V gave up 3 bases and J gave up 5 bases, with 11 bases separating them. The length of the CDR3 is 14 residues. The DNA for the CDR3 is TGTGCCAGCAGTTTGTCCGGTACCCATCAGCCCCAGCATTTT. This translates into CASSLSGTHQPQHF.

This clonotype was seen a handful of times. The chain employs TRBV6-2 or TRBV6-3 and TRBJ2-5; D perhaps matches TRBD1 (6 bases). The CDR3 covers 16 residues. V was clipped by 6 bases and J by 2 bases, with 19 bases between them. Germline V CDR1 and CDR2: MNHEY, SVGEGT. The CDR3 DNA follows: TGTGCCAGCAGCCTCCTAGGCCCGACAGGACAAGAGACCCAGTACTTC. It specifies CASSLLGPTGQETQYF.

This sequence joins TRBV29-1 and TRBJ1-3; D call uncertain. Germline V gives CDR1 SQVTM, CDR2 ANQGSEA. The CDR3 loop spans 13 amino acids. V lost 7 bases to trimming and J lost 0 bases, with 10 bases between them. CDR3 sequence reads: CSATSISGNTIYF. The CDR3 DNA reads TGCAGCGCCACCAGTATCTCTGGAAACACCATATATTTT.

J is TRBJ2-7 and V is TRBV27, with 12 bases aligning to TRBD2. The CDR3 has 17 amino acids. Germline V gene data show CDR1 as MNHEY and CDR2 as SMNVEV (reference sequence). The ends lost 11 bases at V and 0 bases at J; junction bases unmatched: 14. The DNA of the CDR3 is TGTGCCGGTGGACTCCCCCGGACTAGCGGGGACTCCTACGAGCAGTACGTC. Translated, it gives CAGGLPRTSGDSYEQYV.

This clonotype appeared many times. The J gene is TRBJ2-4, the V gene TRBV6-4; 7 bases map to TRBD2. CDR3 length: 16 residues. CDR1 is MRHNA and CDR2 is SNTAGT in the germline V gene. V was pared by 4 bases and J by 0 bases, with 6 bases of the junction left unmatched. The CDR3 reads CASSAEAGLAKNIQYF. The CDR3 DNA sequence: TGTGCCAGCAGTGCTGAAGCGGGGTTAGCCAAAAACATTCAGTACTTC.

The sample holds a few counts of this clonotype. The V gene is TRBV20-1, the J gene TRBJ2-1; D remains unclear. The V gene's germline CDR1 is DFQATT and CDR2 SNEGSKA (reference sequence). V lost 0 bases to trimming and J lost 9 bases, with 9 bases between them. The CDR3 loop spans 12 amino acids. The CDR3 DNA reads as TGCAGTGCTAGAGATCAGGCAATTGAGCAGTTCTTC. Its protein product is CSARDQAIEQFF.

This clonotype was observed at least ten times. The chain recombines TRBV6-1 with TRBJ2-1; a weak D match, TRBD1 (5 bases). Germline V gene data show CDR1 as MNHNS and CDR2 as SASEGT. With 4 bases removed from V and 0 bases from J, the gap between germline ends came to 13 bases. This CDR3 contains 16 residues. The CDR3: CASSGNRRGSYNEQFF. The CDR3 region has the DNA TGTGCCAGCAGTGGAAACCGAAGGGGCTCCTACAATGAGCAGTTCTTC.

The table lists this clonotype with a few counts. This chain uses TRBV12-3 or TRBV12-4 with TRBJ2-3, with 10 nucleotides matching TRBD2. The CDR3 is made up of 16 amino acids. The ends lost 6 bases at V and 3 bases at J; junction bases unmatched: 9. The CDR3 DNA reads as TGTGCCAGCAGCCGCCTAAGCGGGGGGGCGACAGATACGCAGTATTTT. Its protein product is CASSRLSGGATDTQYF.

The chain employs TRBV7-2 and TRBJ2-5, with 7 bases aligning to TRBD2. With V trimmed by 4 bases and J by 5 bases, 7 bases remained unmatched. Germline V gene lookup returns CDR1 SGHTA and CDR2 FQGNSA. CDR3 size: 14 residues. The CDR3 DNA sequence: TGTGCCAGCAGCTCCGGGGGGAGCGGGGAGACCCAGTACTTC. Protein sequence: CASSSGGSGETQYF.

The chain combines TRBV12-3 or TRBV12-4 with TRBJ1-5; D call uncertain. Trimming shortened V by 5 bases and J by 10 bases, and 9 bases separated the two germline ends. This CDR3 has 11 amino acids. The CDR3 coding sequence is TGTGCCAGCAGTACGGGCGAACCCCAGCATTTT. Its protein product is CASSTGEPQHF.

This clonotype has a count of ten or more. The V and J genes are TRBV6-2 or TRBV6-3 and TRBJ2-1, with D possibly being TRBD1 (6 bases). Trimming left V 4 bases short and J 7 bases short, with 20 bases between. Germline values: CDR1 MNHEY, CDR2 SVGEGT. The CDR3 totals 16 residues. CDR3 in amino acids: CASSSPFGGSGNEQFF. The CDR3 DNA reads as TGTGCCAGCAGTTCCCCATTTGGGGGCTCGGGAAATGAGCAGTTCTTC.

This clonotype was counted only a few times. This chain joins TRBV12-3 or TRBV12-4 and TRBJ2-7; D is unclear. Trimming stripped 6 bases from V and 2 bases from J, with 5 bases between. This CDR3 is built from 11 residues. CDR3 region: CASSTAYEQYV. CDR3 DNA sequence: TGTGCCAGCAGCACAGCCTACGAGCAGTACGTC.

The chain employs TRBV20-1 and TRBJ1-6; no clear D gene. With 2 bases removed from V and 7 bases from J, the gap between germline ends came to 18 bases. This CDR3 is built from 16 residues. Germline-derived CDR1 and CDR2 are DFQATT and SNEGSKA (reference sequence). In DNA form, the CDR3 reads TGCAGTGCTAGAATAGGCTTGACGGGTAGGAATTCACCCCTCCACTTT. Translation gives CSARIGLTGRNSPLHF.